The sequence of this T cell receptor beta chain was determined in a study of neurological immune-mediated disorders. In its sample, this clonotype was seen many times. As yet, its antigen is unknown. CDR3 length: 13 residues. Germline V CDR1 and CDR2: DFQATT, SNEGSKA (reference sequence). Trimming took 3 bases from V and 2 from J, leaving 10 bases between them. TCRdb reprocessed the 5' RACE reads with MiXCR, giving one entry per CDR3 protein. The table has approximately 19,000 distinct CDR3 sequences, 6% to 8% seen once. Whole-study results and caveats: The greatest degree of TCR clonal expansion was observed in HTLV-1-associated myelopathy, with the lowest in multiple sclerosis, below that of healthy controls. No CDR3 amino acid sequences recurred among expanded clones across subjects, suggesting private repertoires in all groups.

The source of this sequence is a woman aged 30 to 39 with HTLV-1-associated myelopathy (HAM/TSP). The rearrangement uses TRBV20-1 and TRBJ1-2; possibly TRBD1 for D (5 bases). What was sequenced was CD8+ T cells from blood. This CDR3 reads CSARVDRNYGYTF. As DNA, the CDR3 is TGCAGTGCTAGGGTCGACAGAAACTATGGCTACACCTTC.